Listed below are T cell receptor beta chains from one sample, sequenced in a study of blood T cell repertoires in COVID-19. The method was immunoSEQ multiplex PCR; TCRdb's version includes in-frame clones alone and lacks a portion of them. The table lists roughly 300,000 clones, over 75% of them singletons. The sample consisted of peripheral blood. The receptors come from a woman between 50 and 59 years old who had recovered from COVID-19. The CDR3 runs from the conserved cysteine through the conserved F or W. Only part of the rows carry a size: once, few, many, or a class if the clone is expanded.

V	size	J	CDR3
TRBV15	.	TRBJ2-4	CATSRDSFIDIQYF
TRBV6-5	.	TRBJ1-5	CASSYGGKQPQHF
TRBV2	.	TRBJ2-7	CASRRGQGAREQYF
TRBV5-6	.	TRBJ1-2	CASSVTGHLYGYTF
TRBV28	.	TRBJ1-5	CASSLLSGHNSNQPQHF
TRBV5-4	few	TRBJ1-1	CASRSGRGSNTEAFF
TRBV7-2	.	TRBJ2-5	CASSRDRETQYF
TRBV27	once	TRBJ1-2	CASSSGGGEGYTF
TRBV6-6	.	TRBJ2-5	CASKETGDRPRETQYF
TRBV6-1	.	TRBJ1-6	CASSEAAFFSGQGSPLHF
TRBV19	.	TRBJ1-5	CASSLEREWWPQHF
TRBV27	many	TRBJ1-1	CASRGTEAFF
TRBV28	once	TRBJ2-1	CASFSSGVYNEQFF
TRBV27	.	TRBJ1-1	CASSLLGQGTEAFF
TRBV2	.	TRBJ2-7	CASSRDRGGYEQYF
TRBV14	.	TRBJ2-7	CASSQERGFGSSYEQYF
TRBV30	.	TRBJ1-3	CAWSPDFQHSGNTIYF
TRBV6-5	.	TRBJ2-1	CASSRNRDYNEQFF
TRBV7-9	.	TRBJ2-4	CASSPPTPRGKNIQYF
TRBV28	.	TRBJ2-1	CASSPTRGRARDEQFF
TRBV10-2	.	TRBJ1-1	CASSDHRVRENTEAFF
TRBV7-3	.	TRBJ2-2	CASTRDSLNTGELFF
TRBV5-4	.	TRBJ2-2	CASSFIGTSDPGELFF
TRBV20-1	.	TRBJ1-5	CSASTPTGLSQPQHF
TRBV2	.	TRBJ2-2	CASSAGTSGTGELFF
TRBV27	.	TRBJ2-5	CASSSLSASGVKETQYF
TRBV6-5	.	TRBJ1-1	CASSPSGHTEAFF
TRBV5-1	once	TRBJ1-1	CASSLAYRQNTEAFF
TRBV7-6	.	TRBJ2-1	CASSLGTRVSSYNEQFF
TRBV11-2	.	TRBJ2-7	CASSLVRDEQYF
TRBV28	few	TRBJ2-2	CASSWRQGLVGELFF
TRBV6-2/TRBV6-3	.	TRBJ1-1	CASSEQGALKAFF
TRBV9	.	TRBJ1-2	CASSPAATGYTF